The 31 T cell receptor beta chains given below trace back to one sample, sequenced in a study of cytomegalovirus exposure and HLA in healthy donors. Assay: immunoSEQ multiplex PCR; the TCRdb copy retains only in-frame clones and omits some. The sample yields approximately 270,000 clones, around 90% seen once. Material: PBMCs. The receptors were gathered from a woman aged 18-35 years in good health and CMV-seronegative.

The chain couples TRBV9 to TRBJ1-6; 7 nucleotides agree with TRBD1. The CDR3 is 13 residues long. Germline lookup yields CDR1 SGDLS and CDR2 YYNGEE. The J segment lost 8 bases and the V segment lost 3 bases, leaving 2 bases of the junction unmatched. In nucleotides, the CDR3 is TGTGCCAGCAGCGCAACAGGGGATTCACCCCTCCACTTT. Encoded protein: CASSATGDSPLHF.

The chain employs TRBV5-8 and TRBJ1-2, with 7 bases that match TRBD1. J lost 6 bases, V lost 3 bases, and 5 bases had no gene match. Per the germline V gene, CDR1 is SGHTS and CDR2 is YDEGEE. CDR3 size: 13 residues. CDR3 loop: CASSSGQVDGYTF. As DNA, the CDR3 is TGTGCCAGCAGCTCCGGACAGGTCGATGGCTACACCTTC.

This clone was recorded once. The CDR3 loop reads CASSYGPGREQYV. Written as DNA, the CDR3 is TGTGCCAGCAGTTACGGGCCAGGGCGCGAGCAGTACGTC. The chain combines TRBV6-5 with TRBJ2-7, with D tentatively TRBD1 (5 bases). Trimming left V 2 bases short and J 6 bases short, with 11 bases between. This CDR3 comprises 13 residues. Germline CDR1 MNHEY, CDR2 SVGAGI.

The CDR3 DNA reads TGCGCCAGCAGCCATGGGGTAGGGGGGGTCGCTGAAGCTTTCTTT. Its translation is CASSHGVGGVAEAFF. This rearrangement joins TRBV4-3 to TRBJ1-1; possible D gene TRBD1, 6 bases. This CDR3 region has 15 residues. The V end was cut by 3 bases, the J end by 6 bases, with 17 bases between. CDR1 LGHNA and CDR2 YSLEER come from the germline V gene.

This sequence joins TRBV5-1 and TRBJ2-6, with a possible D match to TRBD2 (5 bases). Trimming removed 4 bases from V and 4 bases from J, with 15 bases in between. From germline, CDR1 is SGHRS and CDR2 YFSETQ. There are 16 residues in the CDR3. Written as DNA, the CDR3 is TGCGCCAGCAGCCAAACGGGCGGGTCCGGGGCCAACGTCCTGACTTTC. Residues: CASSQTGGSGANVLTF.

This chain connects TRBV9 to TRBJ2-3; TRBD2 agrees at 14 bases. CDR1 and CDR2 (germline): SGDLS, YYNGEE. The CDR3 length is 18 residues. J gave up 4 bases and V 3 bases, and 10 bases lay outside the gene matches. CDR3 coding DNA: TGTGCCAGCAGCGCATCCCTGACTAGCGGGGGGGCTTCAGATACGCAGTATTTT. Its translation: CASSASLTSGGASDTQYF.

The DNA of the CDR3 is TGTGCCAGCAGCGTAAGACTAGCGCGGGACAATGAGCAGTTCTTC. This gives the protein CASSVRLARDNEQFF. The chain recombines TRBV2 with TRBJ2-1, with 8 bases fitting TRBD2. The length of the CDR3 is 15 residues. The J segment lost 5 bases and the V segment lost 6 bases, leaving 9 bases of the junction unmatched. CDR1 and CDR2 from the germline V gene are SNHLY and FYNNEI.

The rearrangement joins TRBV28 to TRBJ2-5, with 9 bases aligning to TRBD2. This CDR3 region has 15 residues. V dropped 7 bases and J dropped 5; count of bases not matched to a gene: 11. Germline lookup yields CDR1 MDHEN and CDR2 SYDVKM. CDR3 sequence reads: CASMQGGGALETQYF. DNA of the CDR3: TGTGCCAGCATGCAAGGCGGGGGGGCTCTGGAGACCCAGTACTTC.

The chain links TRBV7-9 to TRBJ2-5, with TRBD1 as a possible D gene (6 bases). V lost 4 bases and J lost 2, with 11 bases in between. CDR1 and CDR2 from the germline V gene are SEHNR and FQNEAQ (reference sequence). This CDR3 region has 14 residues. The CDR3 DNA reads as TGTGCCAGCAGCTACCGGGACATACAAGAGACCCAGTACTTC. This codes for CASSYRDIQETQYF.

The CDR3 coding sequence is TGTGCCAGTAGTATAGATCTAGGCGGGACAGGGAAGAAGTCTCCCCAGCATTTT. Its translation: CASSIDLGGTGKKSPQHF. V usage is TRBV19 and J usage is TRBJ1-5; 9 bases are a match to TRBD1. This CDR3 has 18 residues. J was trimmed by 10 bases and V by 0 bases; bases with no gene match: 16. CDR1 LNHDA and CDR2 SQIVND come from the germline V gene (reference sequence). Full variable domain (rest looked up from reference TRBV19 and TRBJ1-5): DGGITQSPKYLFRKEGQNVTLSCEQNLNHDAMYWYRQDPGQGLRLIYYSQIVNDFQKGDIAEGYSVSREKKESFPLTVTSAQKNPTAFYLCASSIDLGGTGKKSPQHFGDGTRLSIL.

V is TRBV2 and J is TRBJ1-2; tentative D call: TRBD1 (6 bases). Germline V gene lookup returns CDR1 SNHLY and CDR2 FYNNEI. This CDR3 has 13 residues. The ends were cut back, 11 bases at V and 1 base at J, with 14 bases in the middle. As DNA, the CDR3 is TGTGCCGGAGACAGGTTCGGTAACTATGGCTACACCTTC. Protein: CAGDRFGNYGYTF.

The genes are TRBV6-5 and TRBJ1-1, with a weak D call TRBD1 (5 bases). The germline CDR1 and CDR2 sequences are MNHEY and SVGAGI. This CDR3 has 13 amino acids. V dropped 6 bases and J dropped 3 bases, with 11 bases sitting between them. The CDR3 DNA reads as TGTGCCAGCAGGGGGACGGGAGACACTGAAGCTTTCTTT. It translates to CASRGTGDTEAFF.

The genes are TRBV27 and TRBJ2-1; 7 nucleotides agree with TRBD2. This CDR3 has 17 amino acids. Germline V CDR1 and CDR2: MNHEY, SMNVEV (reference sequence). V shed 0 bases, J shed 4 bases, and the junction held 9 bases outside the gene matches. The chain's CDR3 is CASSLSHPSGLYNEQFF. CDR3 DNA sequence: TGTGCCAGCAGTTTATCGCACCCTAGCGGCCTTTACAATGAGCAGTTCTTC.

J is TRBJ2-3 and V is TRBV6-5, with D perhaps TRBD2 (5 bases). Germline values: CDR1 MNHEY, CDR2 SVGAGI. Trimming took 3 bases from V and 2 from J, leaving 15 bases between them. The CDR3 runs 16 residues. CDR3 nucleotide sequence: TGTGCCAGCAGTTATCGGCCAAGCGGTACCACAGATACGCAGTATTTT. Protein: CASSYRPSGTTDTQYF.

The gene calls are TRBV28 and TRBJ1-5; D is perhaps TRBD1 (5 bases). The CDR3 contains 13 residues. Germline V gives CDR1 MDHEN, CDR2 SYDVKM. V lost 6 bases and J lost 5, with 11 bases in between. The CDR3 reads CASSSGSHQPQHF. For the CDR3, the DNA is TGTGCCAGCAGCTCAGGGTCTCATCAGCCCCAGCATTTT.

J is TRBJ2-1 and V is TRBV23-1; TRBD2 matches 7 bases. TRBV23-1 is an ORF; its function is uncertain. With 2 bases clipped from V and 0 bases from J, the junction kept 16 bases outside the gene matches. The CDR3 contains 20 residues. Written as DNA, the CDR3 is TGCGCCAGCAGTCAAAAACGCGGGGACTACCCCTTTATCTCCTACAATGAGCAGTTCTTC. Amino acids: CASSQKRGDYPFISYNEQFF.

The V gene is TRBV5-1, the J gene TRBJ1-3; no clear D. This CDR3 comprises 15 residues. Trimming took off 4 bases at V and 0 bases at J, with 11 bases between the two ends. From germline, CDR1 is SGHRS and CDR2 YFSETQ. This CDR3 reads CASSEALNSGNTIYF. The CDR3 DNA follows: TGCGCCAGCAGCGAGGCTCTCAACTCTGGAAACACCATATATTTT. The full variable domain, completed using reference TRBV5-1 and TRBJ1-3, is KAGVTQTPRYLIKTRGQQVTLSCSPISGHRSVSWYQQTPGQGLQFLFEYFSETQRNKGNFPGRFSGRQFSNSRSEMNVSTLELGDSALYLCASSEALNSGNTIYFGEGSWLTVV.

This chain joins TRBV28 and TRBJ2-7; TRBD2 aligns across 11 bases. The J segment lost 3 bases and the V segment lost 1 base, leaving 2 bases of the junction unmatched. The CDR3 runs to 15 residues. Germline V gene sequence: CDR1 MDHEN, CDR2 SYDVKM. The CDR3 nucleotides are TGTGCCAGCAGTTTATTGACTAGCGGGGACTACGAGCAGTACTTC. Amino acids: CASSLLTSGDYEQYF.

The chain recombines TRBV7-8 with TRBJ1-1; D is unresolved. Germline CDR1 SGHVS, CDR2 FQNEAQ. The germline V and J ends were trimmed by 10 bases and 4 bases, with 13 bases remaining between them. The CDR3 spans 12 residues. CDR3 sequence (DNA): TGTGCCAACGAAAGACTTGGCACTGAAGCTTTCTTT. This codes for CANERLGTEAFF.

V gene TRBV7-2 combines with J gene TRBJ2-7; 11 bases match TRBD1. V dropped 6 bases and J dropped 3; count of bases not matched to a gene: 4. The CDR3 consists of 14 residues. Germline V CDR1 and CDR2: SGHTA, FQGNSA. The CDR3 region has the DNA TGTGCCAGCAGGGGGACAGGGGGTTTCTACGAGCAGTACTTC. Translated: CASRGTGGFYEQYF.

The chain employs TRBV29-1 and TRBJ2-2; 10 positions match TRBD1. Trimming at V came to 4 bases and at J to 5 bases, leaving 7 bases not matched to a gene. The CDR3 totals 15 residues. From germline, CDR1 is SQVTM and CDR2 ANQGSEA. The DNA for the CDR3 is TGCAGCGTTGGTGACAGGGGGCGGCGGACCGGGGAGCTGTTTTTT. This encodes CSVGDRGRRTGELFF.

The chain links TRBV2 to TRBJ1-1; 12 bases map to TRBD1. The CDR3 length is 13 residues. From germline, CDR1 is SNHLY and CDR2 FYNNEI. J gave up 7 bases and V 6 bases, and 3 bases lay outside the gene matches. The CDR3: CASRGQGADEAFF. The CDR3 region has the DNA TGTGCCAGCAGGGGACAGGGGGCGGATGAAGCTTTCTTT.

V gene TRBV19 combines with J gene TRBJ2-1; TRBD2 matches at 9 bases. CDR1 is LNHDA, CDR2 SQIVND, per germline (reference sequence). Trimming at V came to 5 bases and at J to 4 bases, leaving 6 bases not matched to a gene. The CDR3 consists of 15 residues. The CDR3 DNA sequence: TGTGCCAGTAGTTGGCGACTAGCGGCTTACAATGAGCAGTTCTTC. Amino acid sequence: CASSWRLAAYNEQFF. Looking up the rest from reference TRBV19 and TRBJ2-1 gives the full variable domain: DGGITQSPKYLFRKEGQNVTLSCEQNLNHDAMYWYRQDPGQGLRLIYYSQIVNDFQKGDIAEGYSVSREKKESFPLTVTSAQKNPTAFYLCASSWRLAAYNEQFFGPGTRLTVL.

The chain's CDR3 is CASSLLSAGPSGNTIYF. DNA for the CDR3: TGCGCCAGCAGCTTACTATCGGCGGGTCCTTCTGGAAACACCATATATTTT. The chain is built from TRBV5-1 and TRBJ1-3; the D is unclear. The V gene's germline CDR1 is SGHRS and CDR2 YFSETQ. The CDR3 extends over 17 amino acids. Trimming took off 2 bases at V and 1 base at J, with 16 bases between the two ends.

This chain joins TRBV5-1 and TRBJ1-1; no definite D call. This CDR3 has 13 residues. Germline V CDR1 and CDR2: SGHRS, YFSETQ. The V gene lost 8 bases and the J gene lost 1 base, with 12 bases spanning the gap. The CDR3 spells CASTLGRNTEAFF. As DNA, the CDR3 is TGCGCCAGTACGTTAGGGAGGAACACTGAAGCTTTCTTT.

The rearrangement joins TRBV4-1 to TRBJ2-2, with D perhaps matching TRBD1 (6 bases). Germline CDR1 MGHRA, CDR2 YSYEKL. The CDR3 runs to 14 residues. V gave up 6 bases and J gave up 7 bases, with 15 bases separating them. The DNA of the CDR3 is TGCGCCAGCAGTAATCCAGGGGATATCGGGGAGCTGTTTTTT. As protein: CASSNPGDIGELFF.

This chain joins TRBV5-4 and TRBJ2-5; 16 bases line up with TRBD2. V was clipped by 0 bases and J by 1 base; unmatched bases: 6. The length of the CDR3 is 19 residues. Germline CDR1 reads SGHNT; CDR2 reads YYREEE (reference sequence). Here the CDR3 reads CASSLALGLAGGPQETQYF. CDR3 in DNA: TGTGCCAGCAGCTTGGCACTGGGACTAGCGGGGGGGCCCCAAGAGACCCAGTACTTC.

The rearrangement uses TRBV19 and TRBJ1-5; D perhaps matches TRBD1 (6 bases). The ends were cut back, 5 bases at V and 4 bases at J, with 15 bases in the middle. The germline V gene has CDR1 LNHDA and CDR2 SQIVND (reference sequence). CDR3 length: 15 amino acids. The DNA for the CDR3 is TGTGCCAGTAGTGCCCAGGGTAGGGGGAATCAGCCCCAGCATTTT. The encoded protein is CASSAQGRGNQPQHF.

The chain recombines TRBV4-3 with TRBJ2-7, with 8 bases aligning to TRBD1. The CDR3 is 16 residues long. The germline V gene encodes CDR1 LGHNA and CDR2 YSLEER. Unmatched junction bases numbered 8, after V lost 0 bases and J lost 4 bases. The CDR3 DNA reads TGCGCCAGCAGCCAAGATCCCCGGACAGGGCTTTACGAGCAGTACTTC. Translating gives CASSQDPRTGLYEQYF.

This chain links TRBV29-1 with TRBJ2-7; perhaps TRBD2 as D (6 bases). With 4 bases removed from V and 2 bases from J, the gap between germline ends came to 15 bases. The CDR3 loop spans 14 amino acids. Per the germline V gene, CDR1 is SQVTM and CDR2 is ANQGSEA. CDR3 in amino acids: CSVGEAGLTYEQYF. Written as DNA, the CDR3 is TGCAGCGTTGGGGAGGCAGGACTGACCTACGAGCAGTACTTC.

In nucleotides, the CDR3 is TGTGCCAGCAGCTTCGGGACAGGGTTCGACATTCAGTACTTC. Protein sequence: CASSFGTGFDIQYF. This chain connects TRBV7-2 to TRBJ2-4; 9 bases agree with TRBD1. Trimming at V came to 3 bases and at J to 8 bases, leaving 5 bases not matched to a gene. Per the germline V gene, CDR1 is SGHTA and CDR2 is FQGNSA. There are 14 residues in the CDR3. The full variable domain, rest sourced from reference TRBV7-2 and TRBJ2-4, is GAGVSQSPSNKVTEKGKDVELRCDPISGHTALYWYRQSLGQGLEFLIYFQGNSAPDKSGLPSDRFSAERTGGSVSTLTIQRTQQEDSAVYLCASSFGTGFDIQYFGAGTRLSVL.